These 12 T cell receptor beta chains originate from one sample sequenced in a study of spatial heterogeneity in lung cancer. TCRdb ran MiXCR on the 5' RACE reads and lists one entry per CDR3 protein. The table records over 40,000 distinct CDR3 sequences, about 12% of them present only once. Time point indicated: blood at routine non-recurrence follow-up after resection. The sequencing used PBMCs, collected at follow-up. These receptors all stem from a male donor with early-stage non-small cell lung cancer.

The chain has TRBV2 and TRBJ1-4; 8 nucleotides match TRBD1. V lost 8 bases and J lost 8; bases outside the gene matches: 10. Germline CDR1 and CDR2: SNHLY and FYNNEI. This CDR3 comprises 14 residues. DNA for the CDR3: TGTGCCAGCTCCGGACAGGGCAACGGCGAAAAACTGTTTTTT. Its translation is CASSGQGNGEKLFF.

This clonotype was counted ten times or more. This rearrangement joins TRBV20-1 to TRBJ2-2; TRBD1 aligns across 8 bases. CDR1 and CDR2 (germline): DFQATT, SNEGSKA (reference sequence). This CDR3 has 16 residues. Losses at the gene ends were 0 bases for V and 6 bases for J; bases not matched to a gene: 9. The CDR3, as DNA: TGCAGTGCTAGAGATCACTTCAGGGACAGGCCCGGGGAGCTGTTTTTT. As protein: CSARDHFRDRPGELFF.

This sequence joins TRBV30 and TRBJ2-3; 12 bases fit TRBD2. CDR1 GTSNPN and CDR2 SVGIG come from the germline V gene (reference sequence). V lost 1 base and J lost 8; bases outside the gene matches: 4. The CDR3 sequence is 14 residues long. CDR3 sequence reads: CAWSALAGGGTQYF. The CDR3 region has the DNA TGTGCCTGGAGTGCACTAGCGGGAGGCGGTACGCAGTATTTT. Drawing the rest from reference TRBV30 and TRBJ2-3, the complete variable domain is SQTIHQWPATLVQPVGSPLSLECTVEGTSNPNLYWYRQAAGRGLQLLFYSVGIGQISSEVPQNLSASRPQDRQFILSSKKLLLSDSGFYLCAWSALAGGGTQYFGPGTRLTVL.

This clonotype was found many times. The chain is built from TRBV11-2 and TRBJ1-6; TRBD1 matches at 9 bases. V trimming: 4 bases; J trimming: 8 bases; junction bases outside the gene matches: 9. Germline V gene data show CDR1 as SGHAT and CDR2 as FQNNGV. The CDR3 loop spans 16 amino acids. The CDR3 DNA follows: TGTGCCAGCAGCTCCCGGGACAGGGTGGTGGATTCACCCCTCCACTTT. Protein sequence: CASSSRDRVVDSPLHF.

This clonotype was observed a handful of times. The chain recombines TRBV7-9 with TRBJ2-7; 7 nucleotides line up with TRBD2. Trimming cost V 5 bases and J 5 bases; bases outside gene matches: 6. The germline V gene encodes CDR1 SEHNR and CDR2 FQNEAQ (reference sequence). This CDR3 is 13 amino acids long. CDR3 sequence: CASSPRGTNEQYF. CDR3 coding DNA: TGTGCCAGCAGCCCCCGAGGGACTAACGAGCAGTACTTC.

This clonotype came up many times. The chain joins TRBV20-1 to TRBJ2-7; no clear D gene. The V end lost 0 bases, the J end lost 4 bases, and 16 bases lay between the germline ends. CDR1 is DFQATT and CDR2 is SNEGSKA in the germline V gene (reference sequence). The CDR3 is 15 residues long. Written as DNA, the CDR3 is TGCAGTGCTAGAGATCGGCCGTGGTTACCTTACGAGCAGTACTTC. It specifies CSARDRPWLPYEQYF.

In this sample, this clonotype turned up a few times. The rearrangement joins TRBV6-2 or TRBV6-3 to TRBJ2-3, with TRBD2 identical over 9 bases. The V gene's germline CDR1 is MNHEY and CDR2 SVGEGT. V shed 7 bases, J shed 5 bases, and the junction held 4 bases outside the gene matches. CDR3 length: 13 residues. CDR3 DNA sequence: TGTGCCAGCAAAGGGACTAGCTTAGATACGCAGTATTTT. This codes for CASKGTSLDTQYF.

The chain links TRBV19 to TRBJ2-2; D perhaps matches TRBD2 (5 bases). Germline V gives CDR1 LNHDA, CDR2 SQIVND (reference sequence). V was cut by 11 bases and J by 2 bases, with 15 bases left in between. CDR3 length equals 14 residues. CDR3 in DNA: TGTGCCTCCCGTCTGGGGAGTAACACCGGGGAGCTGTTTTTT. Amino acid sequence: CASRLGSNTGELFF.

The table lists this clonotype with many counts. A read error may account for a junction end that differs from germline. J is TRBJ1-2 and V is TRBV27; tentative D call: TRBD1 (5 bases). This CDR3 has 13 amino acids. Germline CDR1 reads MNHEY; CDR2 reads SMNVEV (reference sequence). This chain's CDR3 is CASGLWGSSGYTF. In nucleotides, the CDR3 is TGTGCCAGCGGTTTGTGGGGGTCCTCTGGCTACACCTTC.

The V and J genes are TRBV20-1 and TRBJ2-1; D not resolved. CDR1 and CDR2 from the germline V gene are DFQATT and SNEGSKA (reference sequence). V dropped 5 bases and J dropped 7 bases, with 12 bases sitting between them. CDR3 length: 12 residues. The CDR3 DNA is TGCAGTGCTGGAAGGAATCAAAATGAGCAGTTCTTC. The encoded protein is CSAGRNQNEQFF.

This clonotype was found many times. The CDR3 sequence is CATSDSSRVGEQYF. The CDR3 DNA sequence: TGTGCCACCAGTGATTCCTCTCGGGTTGGGGAGCAGTACTTC. This sequence joins TRBV24-1 and TRBJ2-7; D call uncertain. The V gene's germline CDR1 is KGHDR and CDR2 SFDVKD. This CDR3 is 14 amino acids long. Trimming stripped 2 bases from V and 7 bases from J, with 14 bases between.

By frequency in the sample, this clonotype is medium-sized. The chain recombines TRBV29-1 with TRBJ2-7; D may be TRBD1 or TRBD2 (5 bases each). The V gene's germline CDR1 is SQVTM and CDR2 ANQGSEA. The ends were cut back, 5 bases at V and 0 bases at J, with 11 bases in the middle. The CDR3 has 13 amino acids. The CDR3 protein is CSVTGGNSYEQYF. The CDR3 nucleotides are TGCAGCGTTACTGGGGGAAACTCCTACGAGCAGTACTTC.